The 21 T cell receptor beta chains listed next were all sequenced from one sample in a study of T cells in Graves' hyperthyroidism and ophthalmopathy. TCR beta CDR3 regions were amplified from RNA. With the HTBI primer set, the TCR CDR3 went through a first round of RT-PCR. TCRdb independently ran MiXCR on the multiplex PCR reads; one entry per CDR3 protein. The sample lists 450,000 to 650,000 distinct CDR3 sequences, more than 15% occurring once. The sample comprised blood. The receptor source for this set is a woman under 30 with Graves' ophthalmopathy.

This clonotype was seen many times. V usage is TRBV7-9 and J usage is TRBJ2-7, with D hard to call. Germline V gene lookup returns CDR1 SEHNR and CDR2 FQNEAQ (reference sequence). V gave up 5 bases and J gave up 3 bases, with 11 bases separating them. There are 13 residues in the CDR3. The CDR3 DNA is TGTGCCAGCAGCCCTTTATTCGGCTACGAGCAGTACTTC. Encoded protein: CASSPLFGYEQYF.

This clonotype was detected ten times or more. The V call is TRBV7-2, the J call TRBJ2-1; D is ambiguous. The germline V gene encodes CDR1 SGHTA and CDR2 FQGNSA. This CDR3 is built from 14 residues. Trimming left V 4 bases short and J 10 bases short, with 17 bases between. CDR3 loop: CASSSPSRADEQFF. The CDR3 DNA reads as TGTGCCAGCAGCTCCCCTTCACGTGCGGACGAGCAGTTCTTC.

This clonotype was seen at least ten times. The genes are TRBV3-1 and TRBJ2-7; D unresolved. Germline V gene data show CDR1 as LGHDT and CDR2 as YNNKEL (reference sequence). The CDR3 has 14 residues. Trimming removed 0 bases at V and 3 bases at J, with 9 bases between. In nucleotides, the CDR3 is TGTGCCAGCAGCCAAGAGGTCAGTTACTACGAGCAGTACTTC. Translated: CASSQEVSYYEQYF.

This clonotype turned up a few times. The V gene is TRBV3-1, the J gene TRBJ1-1; no definite D call. Germline loops: CDR1 LGHDT, CDR2 YNNKEL (reference sequence). The CDR3 runs to 14 residues. Trimming left V 1 base short and J 4 bases short, with 10 bases between. CDR3 DNA: TGTGCCAGCAGCCAAGCAACAGTAGGCACTGAAGCTTTCTTT. Translating it yields CASSQATVGTEAFF.

This clonotype was recorded once. CDR3 in amino acids: CASSLASSEGETQYF. The CDR3 DNA follows: TGCGCCAGCAGCTTGGCTTCTAGCGAAGGAGAGACCCAGTACTTC. The gene calls are TRBV5-1 and TRBJ2-5, with D perhaps matching TRBD2 (6 bases). The ends were cut back, 0 bases at V and 4 bases at J, with 13 bases in the middle. The CDR3 covers 15 residues. From germline, CDR1 is SGHRS and CDR2 YFSETQ.

This clonotype was detected only a few times. V is TRBV25-1 and J is TRBJ2-7; weak D call: TRBD2 (6 bases). Trimming stripped 2 bases from V and 3 bases from J, with 17 bases between. The CDR3 length is 16 residues. In germline, CDR1 is MGHDK, CDR2 SYGVNS. The CDR3 loop reads CASSELRRGRGYEQYF. CDR3 in DNA: TGTGCCAGCAGTGAACTTAGGAGGGGTCGAGGCTACGAGCAGTACTTC.

This clonotype has a count of ten or more. The gene calls are TRBV5-1 and TRBJ2-1, with TRBD2 matching over 9 bases. V gave up 1 base and J gave up 7 bases; unmatched junction bases: 3. Looked up from germline, CDR1 is SGHRS and CDR2 is YFSETQ. CDR3 size: 14 residues. The CDR3 region is CASSLRGGANEQFF. In DNA, the CDR3 is TGCGCCAGCAGCTTGCGCGGGGGGGCGAATGAGCAGTTCTTC.

This clonotype has just a few counts. V and J are TRBV2 and TRBJ2-1; 10 nucleotides agree with TRBD1. The germline CDR1 and CDR2 sequences are SNHLY and FYNNEI. With 0 bases clipped from V and 5 bases from J, the junction kept 7 bases outside the gene matches. The CDR3 is made up of 17 amino acids. CDR3 sequence (DNA): TGTGCCAGCAGTGAAGCTTCGCGGGACAGGGGTAACAATGAGCAGTTCTTC. Translating gives CASSEASRDRGNNEQFF.

This clonotype was seen a few times. The chain joins TRBV5-1 to TRBJ2-1; D not certain. V was trimmed by 7 bases and J by 7 bases, leaving 12 bases between them. The CDR3 runs to 12 residues. Germline values: CDR1 SGHRS, CDR2 YFSETQ. DNA for the CDR3: TGCGCCAGCCGTCCCAGTACGAATGAGCAGTTCTTC. This sequence encodes CASRPSTNEQFF.

The chain uses TRBV7-2 and TRBJ2-5, with TRBD1 matching 8 bases. Losses at the gene ends were 4 bases for V and 5 bases for J; bases not matched to a gene: 15. The CDR3 has 17 amino acids. The germline V gene encodes CDR1 SGHTA and CDR2 FQGNSA. In DNA, the CDR3 is TGTGCCAGCAGCTCCTATCGGGGCAGGGGGCTGAGGGAGACCCAGTACTTC. Its protein product is CASSSYRGRGLRETQYF.

This clonotype showed up just a few times. The chain joins TRBV29-1 to TRBJ2-1; 8 nucleotides agree with TRBD1. The CDR3 consists of 16 residues. CDR1 is SQVTM, CDR2 ANQGSEA, per germline. With V trimmed by 0 bases and J by 9 bases, 13 bases remained unmatched. CDR3 amino acids: CSVEDQSTGVMGEQFF. CDR3 nucleotide sequence: TGCAGCGTTGAAGATCAGTCGACAGGGGTTATGGGTGAGCAGTTCTTC.

The chain uses TRBV2 and TRBJ1-1; the D is unclear. Germline lookup yields CDR1 SNHLY and CDR2 FYNNEI. There are 13 residues in the CDR3. The V and J ends lost 7 bases and 4 bases respectively, with 13 bases between them. The CDR3, as DNA: TGTGCCAGCACCTTGATCGAGGGCACTGAAGCTTTCTTT. Translating it yields CASTLIEGTEAFF.

This clonotype has just one count. A read error may be the cause here, since a much bigger clone is one base away. The gene calls are TRBV6-2 or TRBV6-3 and TRBJ2-3; no clear D gene. Germline CDR1 is MNHEY and CDR2 is SVGEGT. Trimming left V 2 bases short and J 2 bases short, with 5 bases between. The CDR3 length is 13 residues. CDR3 coding DNA: TGTGCCAGCAGTTACCAGCTCACAGATACGCAGTATTTT. Encoded protein: CASSYQLTDTQYF.

The chain uses TRBV7-3 and TRBJ2-3; 11 bases map to TRBD2. This CDR3 has 18 residues. CDR1 and CDR2 (germline): SGHTA, FQGTGA. With 5 bases clipped from V and 10 bases from J, the junction kept 20 bases outside the gene matches. Written as DNA, the CDR3 is TGTGCCAGCAGCCCCCTCGGGGGTGGACTAGCGGGCGTCGAGGCGCAGTATTTT. This sequence encodes CASSPLGGGLAGVEAQYF.

Worth noting for this clonotype: A read error may explain this, as a much larger clone is one base away. The conserved final phenylalanine or tryptophan is absent from the CDR3, which likely points to a read error. The chain uses TRBV6-1 and TRBJ1-6; 10 nucleotides line up with TRBD1. The germline gives CDR1 MNHNS, CDR2 SASEGT. The CDR3 is made up of 15 amino acids. V shed 2 bases and J 7 bases; nucleotides not matched to a gene: 2. The CDR3, as DNA: TGTGCCAGCAGTGAACTGACAGGGGGCAATTCACCCCTCCACCTT. This encodes CASSELTGGNSPLHL.

This clonotype has at least ten counts. The rearrangement uses TRBV2 and TRBJ2-7; D not resolved. The germline V and J ends were trimmed by 8 bases and 0 bases, with 11 bases remaining between them. Germline CDR1 SNHLY, CDR2 FYNNEI. CDR3 length: 13 residues. The CDR3 is CASSDLLSYEQYF. Here the CDR3 DNA reads TGTGCCAGCTCAGACTTACTCTCCTACGAGCAGTACTTC.

This clonotype has a count of ten or more. This chain joins TRBV3-1 and TRBJ2-1; D gene uncertain. The CDR3 is 12 residues long. Germline V gives CDR1 LGHDT, CDR2 YNNKEL (reference sequence). V was cut by 2 bases and J by 6 bases, with 5 bases left in between. The CDR3 nucleotides read TGTGCCAGCAGCCAACCCCCCAATGAGCAGTTCTTC. Protein sequence: CASSQPPNEQFF.

This clonotype was seen at least ten times. The genes are TRBV2 and TRBJ1-5; D not certain. This CDR3 is built from 15 residues. The germline V gene has CDR1 SNHLY and CDR2 FYNNEI. Trimming cost V 6 bases and J 0 bases, with 12 bases left between them. As DNA, the CDR3 is TGTGCCAGCAGGCAAAAAGAGGGTAGCAATCAGCCCCAGCATTTT. Amino acid sequence: CASRQKEGSNQPQHF.

There are many counts of this clonotype. The rearrangement joins TRBV11-2 to TRBJ2-1; 7 positions agree with TRBD1. Losses at the gene ends were 5 bases for V and 10 bases for J; bases not matched to a gene: 14. The CDR3 extends over 15 amino acids. Per germline, CDR1 SGHAT and CDR2 FQNNGV. The CDR3 nucleotides read TGTGCCAGCAGCCTGCTGACAGGGCTTACGGAGGAGCAGTTCTTC. This codes for CASSLLTGLTEEQFF.

The genes are TRBV6-5 and TRBJ2-7; unclear D gene. The CDR3 loop spans 16 amino acids. From germline, CDR1 is MNHEY and CDR2 SVGAGI. Trimming cost V 0 bases and J 0 bases, with 12 bases left between them. CDR3 nucleotide sequence: TGTGCCAGCAGTTACTCTTGGGGTAGGAGCTCCTACGAGCAGTACTTC. This sequence encodes CASSYSWGRSSYEQYF.

This clonotype was picked up many times. This rearrangement joins TRBV7-2 to TRBJ2-5; unclear D gene. The V gene lost 5 bases and the J gene lost 4 bases, with 8 bases spanning the gap. The CDR3 runs to 12 residues. The germline gives CDR1 SGHTA, CDR2 FQGNSA. The CDR3 here is CASSRVGETQYF. In DNA form, the CDR3 reads TGTGCCAGCAGCCGGGTGGGAGAGACCCAGTACTTC.